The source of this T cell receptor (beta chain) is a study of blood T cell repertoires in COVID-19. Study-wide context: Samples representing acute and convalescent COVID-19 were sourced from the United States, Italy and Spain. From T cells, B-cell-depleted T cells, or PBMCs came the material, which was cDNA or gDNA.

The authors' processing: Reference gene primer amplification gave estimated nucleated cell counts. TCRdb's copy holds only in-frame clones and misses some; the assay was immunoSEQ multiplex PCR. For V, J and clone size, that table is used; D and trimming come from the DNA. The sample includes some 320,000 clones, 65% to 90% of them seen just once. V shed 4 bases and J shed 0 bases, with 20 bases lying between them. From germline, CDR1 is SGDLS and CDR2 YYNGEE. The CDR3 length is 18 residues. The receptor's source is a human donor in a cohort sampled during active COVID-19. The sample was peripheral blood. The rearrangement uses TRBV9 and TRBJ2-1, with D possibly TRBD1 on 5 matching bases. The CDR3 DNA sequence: TGTGCCAGCAGCCCCCGACCGGCAGGGATTACCTCCTACAATGAGCAGTTCTTC. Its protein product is CASSPRPAGITSYNEQFF.